The present T cell receptor (beta chain) was sequenced within a study of beta chain features in type 1 diabetes. CDR1 MDHEN and CDR2 SYDVKM come from the germline V gene. The V and J ends lost 5 bases and 2 bases respectively, with 6 bases between them. CDR3 size: 12 residues. The entirety of the isolated RNA underwent reverse transcription, so expressed TCRB transcripts were sequenced. Naive, central memory and regulatory T cell samples came to a mean of approximately 3.57 million reads. The protocol was immunoSEQ multiplex PCR, while the TCRdb copy is restricted to in-frame clones and leaves out a portion. Among about 150,000 clones listed, approximately 9.1% were seen once. In its sample, this clone was seen a few times.

This TCR came from a young woman in good health. Material: central memory CD4+ T cells from blood. The genes are TRBV28 and TRBJ1-2, with D perhaps matching TRBD1 (6 bases). This chain's CDR3 is CASSGQNYGYTF. Written as DNA, the CDR3 is TGTGCCAGCAGTGGACAGAACTATGGCTACACCTTC.